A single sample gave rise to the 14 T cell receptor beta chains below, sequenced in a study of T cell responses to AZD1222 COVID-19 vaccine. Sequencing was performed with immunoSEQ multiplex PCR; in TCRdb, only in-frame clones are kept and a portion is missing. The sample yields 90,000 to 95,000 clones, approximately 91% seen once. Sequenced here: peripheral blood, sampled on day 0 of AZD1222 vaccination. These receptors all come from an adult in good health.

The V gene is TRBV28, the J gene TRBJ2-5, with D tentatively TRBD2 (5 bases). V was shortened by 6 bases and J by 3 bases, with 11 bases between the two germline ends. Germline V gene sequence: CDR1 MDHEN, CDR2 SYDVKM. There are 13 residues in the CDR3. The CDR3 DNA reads TGTGCCAGCAGACCGGACGGGGAAGAGACCCAGTACTTC. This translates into CASRPDGEETQYF.

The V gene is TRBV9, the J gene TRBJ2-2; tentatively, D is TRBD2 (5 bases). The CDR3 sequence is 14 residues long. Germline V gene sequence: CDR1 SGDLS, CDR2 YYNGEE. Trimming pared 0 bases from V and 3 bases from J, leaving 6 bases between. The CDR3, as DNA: TGTGCCAGCAGCGTAGGGGGAGACACCGGGGAGCTGTTTTTT. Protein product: CASSVGGDTGELFF. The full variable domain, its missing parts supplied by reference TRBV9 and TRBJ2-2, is DSGVTQTPKHLITATGQRVTLRCSPRSGDLSVYWYQQSLDQGLQFLIQYYNGEERAKGNILERFSAQQFPDLHSELNLSSLELGDSALYFCASSVGGDTGELFFGEGSRLTVL.

The CDR3 is CASSGPGNTIYF. The CDR3 DNA reads TGTGCCAGTAGTGGTCCCGGAAACACCATATATTTT. This chain links TRBV19 with TRBJ1-3; unclear D gene. In germline, CDR1 is LNHDA, CDR2 SQIVND (reference sequence). Trimming stripped 5 bases from V and 4 bases from J, with 6 bases between. The CDR3 spans 12 residues.

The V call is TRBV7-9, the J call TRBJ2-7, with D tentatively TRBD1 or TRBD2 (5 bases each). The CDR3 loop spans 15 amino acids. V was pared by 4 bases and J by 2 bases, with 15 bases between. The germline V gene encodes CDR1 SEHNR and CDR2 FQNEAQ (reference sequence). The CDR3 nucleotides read TGTGCCAGCAGCTCGGGACCACAAACCGCCTACGAGCAGTACTTC. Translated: CASSSGPQTAYEQYF.

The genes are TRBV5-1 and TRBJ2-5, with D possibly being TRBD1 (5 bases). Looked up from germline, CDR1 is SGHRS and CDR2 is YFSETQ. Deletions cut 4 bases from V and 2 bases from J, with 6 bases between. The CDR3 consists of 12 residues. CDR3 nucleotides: TGCGCCAGCAGCCCAGGGCAAGAGACCCAGTACTTC. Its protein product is CASSPGQETQYF. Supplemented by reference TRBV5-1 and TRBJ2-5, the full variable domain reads KAGVTQTPRYLIKTRGQQVTLSCSPISGHRSVSWYQQTPGQGLQFLFEYFSETQRNKGNFPGRFSGRQFSNSRSEMNVSTLELGDSALYLCASSPGQETQYFGPGTRLLVL.

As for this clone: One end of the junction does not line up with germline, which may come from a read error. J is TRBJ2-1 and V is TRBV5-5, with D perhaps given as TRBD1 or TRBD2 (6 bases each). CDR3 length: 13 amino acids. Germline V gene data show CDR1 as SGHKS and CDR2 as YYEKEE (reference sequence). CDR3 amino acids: CAGSLEGDNEQFF. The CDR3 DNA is TGTGCCGGCAGCTTGGAGGGGGACAATGAGCAGTTCTTC. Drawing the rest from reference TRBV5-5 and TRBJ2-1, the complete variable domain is DAGVTQSPTHLIKTRGQQVTLRCSPISGHKSVSWYQQVLGQGPQFIFQYYEKEERGRGNFPDRFSARQFPNYSSELNVNALLLGDSALYLCAGSLEGDNEQFFGPGTRLTVL.

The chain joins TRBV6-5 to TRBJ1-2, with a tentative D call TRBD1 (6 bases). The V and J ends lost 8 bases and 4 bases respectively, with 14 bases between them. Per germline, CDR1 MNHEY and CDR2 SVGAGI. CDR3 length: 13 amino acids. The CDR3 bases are TGTGCCAGCTTCCCCAGGGGAGCCTATGGCTACACCTTC. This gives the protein CASFPRGAYGYTF.

The CDR3 region has the DNA TGCGCCAGCAGCTTGGCGGCTAGCGAGAACACCGGGGAGCTGTTTTTT. It is translated as CASSLAASENTGELFF. V gene TRBV5-1 combines with J gene TRBJ2-2; tentative D call: TRBD2 (6 bases). From germline, CDR1 is SGHRS and CDR2 YFSETQ. Trimming removed 0 bases at V and 1 base at J, with 10 bases between. The CDR3 has 16 amino acids.

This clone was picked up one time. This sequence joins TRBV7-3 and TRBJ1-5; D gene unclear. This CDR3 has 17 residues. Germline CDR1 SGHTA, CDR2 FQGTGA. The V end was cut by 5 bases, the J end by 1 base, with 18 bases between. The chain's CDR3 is CASSLIGETGSNQPQHF. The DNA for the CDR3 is TGTGCCAGCAGCCTAATCGGGGAAACCGGCAGCAATCAGCCCCAGCATTTT. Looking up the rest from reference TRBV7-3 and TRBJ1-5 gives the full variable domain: GAGVSQTPSNKVTEKGKYVELRCDPISGHTALYWYRQSLGQGPEFLIYFQGTGAADDSGLPNDRFFAVRPEGSVSTLKIQRTERGDSAVYLCASSLIGETGSNQPQHFGDGTRLSIL.

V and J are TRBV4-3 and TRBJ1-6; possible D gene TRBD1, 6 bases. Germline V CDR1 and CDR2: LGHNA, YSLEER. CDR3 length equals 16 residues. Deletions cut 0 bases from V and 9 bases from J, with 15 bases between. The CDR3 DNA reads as TGCGCCAGCAGCCAAGATCGGGGGCAGCGGGGTTCACCCCTCCACTTT. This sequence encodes CASSQDRGQRGSPLHF.

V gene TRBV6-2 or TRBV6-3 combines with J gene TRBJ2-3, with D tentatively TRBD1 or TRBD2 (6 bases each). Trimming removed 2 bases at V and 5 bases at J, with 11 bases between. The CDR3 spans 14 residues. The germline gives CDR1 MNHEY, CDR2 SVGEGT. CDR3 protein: CASSYGGLRDTQYF. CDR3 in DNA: TGTGCCAGCAGTTACGGGGGGCTTAGAGATACGCAGTATTTT.

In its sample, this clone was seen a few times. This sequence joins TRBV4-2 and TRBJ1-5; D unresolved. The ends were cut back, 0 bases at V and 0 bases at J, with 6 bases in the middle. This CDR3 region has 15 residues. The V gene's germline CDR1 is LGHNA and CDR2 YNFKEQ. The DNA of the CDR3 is TGTGCCAGCAGCCAAGATCGAGATAGCAATCAGCCCCAGCATTTT. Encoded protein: CASSQDRDSNQPQHF.

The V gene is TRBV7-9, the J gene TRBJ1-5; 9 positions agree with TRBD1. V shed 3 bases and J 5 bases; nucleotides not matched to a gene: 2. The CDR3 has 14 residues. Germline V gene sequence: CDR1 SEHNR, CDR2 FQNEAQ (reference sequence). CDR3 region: CASSLTGGYQPQHF. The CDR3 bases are TGTGCCAGCAGCTTGACAGGGGGGTATCAGCCCCAGCATTTT.

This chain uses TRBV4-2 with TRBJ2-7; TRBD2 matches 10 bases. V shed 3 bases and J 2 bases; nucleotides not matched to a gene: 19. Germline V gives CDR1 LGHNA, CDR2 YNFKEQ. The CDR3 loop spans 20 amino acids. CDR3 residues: CASSHPRLAGSAPGPYEQYF. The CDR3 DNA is TGTGCCAGCAGCCATCCCCGACTAGCGGGCTCCGCTCCGGGTCCCTACGAGCAGTACTTC.